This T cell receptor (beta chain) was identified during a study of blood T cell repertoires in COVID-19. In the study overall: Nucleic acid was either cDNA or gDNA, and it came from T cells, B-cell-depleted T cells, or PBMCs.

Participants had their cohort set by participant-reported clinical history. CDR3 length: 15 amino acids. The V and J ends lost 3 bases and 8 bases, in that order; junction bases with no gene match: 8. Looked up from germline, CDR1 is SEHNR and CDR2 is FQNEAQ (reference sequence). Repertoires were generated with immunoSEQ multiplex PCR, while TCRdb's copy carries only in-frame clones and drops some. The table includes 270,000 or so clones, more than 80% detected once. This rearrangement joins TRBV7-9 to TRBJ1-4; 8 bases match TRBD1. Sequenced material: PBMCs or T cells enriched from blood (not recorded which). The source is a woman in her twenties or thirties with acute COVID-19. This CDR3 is CASSFWTGTGEKLFF. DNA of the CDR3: TGTGCCAGCAGCTTCTGGACAGGGACGGGAGAAAAACTGTTTTTT.